Sequencing of this T cell receptor (beta chain) was carried out in a study of Ad26.COV2.S vaccination and SARS-CoV-2 variants. For the study at large: Donor had been placed in the Ad26.COV2.S arm of the COV1001 trial. By the intramuscular route, Ad26.COV2.S was given once, or twice 56 days apart.

TCRdb's table, derived via immunoSEQ multiplex PCR, lists solely in-frame clones and lacks some. This table has over 250,000 clones, around 87% appearing once. Study conclusions and caveats: Substantial breadth was reported for post-vaccination spike-specific CD8+ and CD4+ T cells. Compared with placebo recipients, vaccine recipients had higher spike-specific TCR breadth.

With regard to this clone: The target antigen is unknown.

V lost 0 bases to trimming and J lost 4 bases; unmatched junction nucleotides: 9. The CDR3 has 16 amino acids. From germline, CDR1 is MNHEY and CDR2 SVGAGI. Treatment of the sample: roughly 19 received Ad26.COV2.S at low or high dose, single or two shots; about 5 received placebo; per-sample allocation not given. Sampling was performed 63 days after the first vaccine or placebo injection. Sequences were derived from peripheral blood, sampled in a trial of Ad26.COV2.S vaccine versus placebo. V is TRBV6-5 and J is TRBJ2-7; 7 bases agree with TRBD1. This TCR was sampled from a person between 18 and 60 years old who received the Ad26.COV2.S COVID-19 vaccine or a placebo. CDR3 DNA sequence: TGTGCCAGCAGTTACTCCGTTGGGTCGGGACAGTACGAGCAGTACTTC. Amino acid sequence: CASSYSVGSGQYEQYF.